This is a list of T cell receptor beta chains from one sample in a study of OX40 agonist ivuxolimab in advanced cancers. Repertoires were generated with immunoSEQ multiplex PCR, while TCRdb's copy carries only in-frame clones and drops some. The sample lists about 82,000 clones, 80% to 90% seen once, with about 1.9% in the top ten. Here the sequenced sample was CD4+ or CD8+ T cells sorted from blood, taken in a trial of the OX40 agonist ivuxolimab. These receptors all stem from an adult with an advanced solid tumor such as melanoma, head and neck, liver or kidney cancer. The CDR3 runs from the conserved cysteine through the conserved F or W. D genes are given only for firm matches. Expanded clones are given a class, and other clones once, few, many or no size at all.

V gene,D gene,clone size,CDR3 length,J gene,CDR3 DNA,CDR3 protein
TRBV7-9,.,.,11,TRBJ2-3,TGTGCCAGCAGCGTACAAGGTACGCAGTATTTT,CASSVQGTQYF
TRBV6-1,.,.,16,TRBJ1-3,TGTGCCAGCAGTGAAGCGGCCGACGCCTCTGGAAACACCATATATTTT,CASSEAADASGNTIYF
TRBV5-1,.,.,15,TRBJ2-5,TGCGCCAGCAGCTTGGGGACAGCGCTACAAGAGACCCAGTACTTC,CASSLGTALQETQYF
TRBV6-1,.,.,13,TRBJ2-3,TGTGCCAGCAGTCTAGCGTATCCAGATACGCAGTATTTT,CASSLAYPDTQYF
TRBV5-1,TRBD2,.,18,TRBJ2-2,TGCGCCAGCAGCCATACAGGGACTAGCGGGGACGTAATCGGGGAGCTGTTTTTT,CASSHTGTSGDVIGELFF
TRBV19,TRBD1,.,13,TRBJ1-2,TGTGCCAGTCACCAACAGGGGAACTATGGCTACACCTTC,CASHQQGNYGYTF
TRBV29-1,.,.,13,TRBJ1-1,TGCAGCGTATCTCGTGAGGGGGACACTGAAGCTTTCTTT,CSVSREGDTEAFF
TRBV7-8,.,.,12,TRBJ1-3,TGTGCCAGCAGCCTCTCTGGAAACACCATATATTTT,CASSLSGNTIYF
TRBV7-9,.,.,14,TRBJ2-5,TGTGCCAGCAGCTTGTCGAGCGCCTCAGGGACCCAGTACTTC,CASSLSSASGTQYF
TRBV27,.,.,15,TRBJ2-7,TGTGCCAGCAGTTTCTCCCCCGGGGCCATCTACGAGCAGTACTTC,CASSFSPGAIYEQYF
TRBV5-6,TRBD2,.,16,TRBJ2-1,TGTGCCAGCAGCTTCGGGCTAGCGGGGATCTACAATGAGCAGTTCTTC,CASSFGLAGIYNEQFF
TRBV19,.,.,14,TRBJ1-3,TGTGCCAGTAGTGTAAGCCAAGCTGGAAACACCATATATTTT,CASSVSQAGNTIYF
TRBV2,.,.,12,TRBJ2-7,TGTGCCAGCAGTGTTCGGGGAGGCGAGCAGTACTTC,CASSVRGGEQYF
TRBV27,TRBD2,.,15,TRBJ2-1,TGTGCCAGCCTTGCGACTAGCCTGACTTCCCATGAGCAGTTCTTC,CASLATSLTSHEQFF
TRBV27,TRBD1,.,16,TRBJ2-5,TGTGCCAGCAGTCCAACCCCCGGGACAGGGCAAGAGACCCAGTACTTC,CASSPTPGTGQETQYF
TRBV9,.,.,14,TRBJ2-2,TGTGCCAGCAGCGTAAGCGGCAACACCGGGGAGCTGTTTTTT,CASSVSGNTGELFF
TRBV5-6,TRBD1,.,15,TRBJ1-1,TGTGCCAGCAGCCGCTTGGGGACAGAGAACACTGAAGCTTTCTTT,CASSRLGTENTEAFF
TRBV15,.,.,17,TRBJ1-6,TGTGCCACCCGGTTTGGGGACAAGAGCTCCTATAATTCACCCCTCCACTTT,CATRFGDKSSYNSPLHF
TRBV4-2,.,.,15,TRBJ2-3,TGTGCCAGCAGCCAAGATGGAATATCCACAGATACGCAGTATTTT,CASSQDGISTDTQYF
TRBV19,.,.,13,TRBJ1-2,TGTGCCAGTAGTCCCCGACAACTACCTGGCTACACCTTC,CASSPRQLPGYTF
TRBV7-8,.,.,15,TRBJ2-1,TGTGCCAGCAGCTTGGTGGGAGGGGGTAACAATGAGCAGTTCTTC,CASSLVGGGNNEQFF
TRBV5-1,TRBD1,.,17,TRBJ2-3,TGCGCCAGCAGCTTGGGCTTCGGGACAGGGGGCGAAGATACGCAGTATTTT,CASSLGFGTGGEDTQYF
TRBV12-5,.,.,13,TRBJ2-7,TGTGCTAGTGGTGAGGACGGGAGTAACGAGCAGTACTTC,CASGEDGSNEQYF
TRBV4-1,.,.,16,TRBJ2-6,TGCGCCAGCAGCCAACTGGGGAGATCTGGGGCCAACGTCCTGACTTTC,CASSQLGRSGANVLTF
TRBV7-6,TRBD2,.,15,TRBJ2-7,TGTGCCAGCAGCGAGACTAGCGTGAGCTCCTACGAGCAGTACTTC,CASSETSVSSYEQYF
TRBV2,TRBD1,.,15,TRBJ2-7,TGTGCCAGCAGTGAAGCCGGGACAGCTGATGAAGAGCAGTACTTC,CASSEAGTADEEQYF
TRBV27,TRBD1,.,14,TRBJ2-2,TGTGCCAGCAGAAGGGACAGGGGGACCGGGGAGCTGTTTTTT,CASRRDRGTGELFF
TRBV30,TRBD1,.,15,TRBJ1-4,TGTGCCTGGAGGCGAGGGACAGAACTAAATGAAAAACTGTTTTTT,CAWRRGTELNEKLFF
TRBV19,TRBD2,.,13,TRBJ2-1,TGTGCCAGTAGACTAGCGGGAGATAATGAGCAGTTCTTC,CASRLAGDNEQFF
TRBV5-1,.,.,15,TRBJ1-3,TGCGCCAGCAGCTTGGGGCCAGGTTCTGGAAACACCATATATTTT,CASSLGPGSGNTIYF
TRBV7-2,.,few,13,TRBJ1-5,TGTGCCAGCAGCTTAGTGGGTAATCAGCCCCAGCATTTT,CASSLVGNQPQHF
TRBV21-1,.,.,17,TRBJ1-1,TGTGCCAGCAGCAAATTCAGGGGGGAAGGGAAGAACACTGAAGCTTTCTTT,CASSKFRGEGKNTEAFF